Below, 2 T cell receptor beta chains from the same sample are listed, as sequenced in a study of vaccination and CD4 T cells after COVID-19. These receptors' targets are unknown. The treatment here: approximately 10-day PBMC culture with coronavirus spike peptide pools or control peptides (ViraFEST assay). The study sequenced cultured CD4+ T cell DNA using the Oncomine TCR Beta short-read assay. MiXCR was run by TCRdb on the PCR reads, yielding one entry per CDR3 protein. The data show fewer than 15,000 distinct CDR3 sequences, with roughly two fifths seen just once and roughly 9.2% held by the top ten. Sequencing was performed on CD4+ T cells from blood, cultured in vitro, taken after SARS-CoV-2 vaccination. Every receptor here comes from a human donor who had recovered from COVID-19.

The chain joins TRBV30 to TRBJ2-1, with D unclear. The V and J ends lost 7 bases and 3 bases respectively, with 10 bases between them. CDR1 and CDR2 (germline): GTSNPN, SVGIG (reference sequence). This CDR3 contains 12 residues. The CDR3 DNA reads as TGTGCCTCAACCGGGCTCTACAATGAGCAGTTCTTC. As protein: CASTGLYNEQFF.

This clonotype has only one observation. V usage is TRBV5-1 and J usage is TRBJ2-3, with 9 bases identical to TRBD1. The CDR3 has 16 residues. Germline V gene lookup returns CDR1 SGHRS and CDR2 YFSETQ. Trimming took 0 bases from V and 5 from J; bases not matched to a gene: 7. CDR3 in amino acids: CASSLATGQGQDTQYF. The DNA of the CDR3 is TGCGCCAGCAGCTTGGCCACGGGACAGGGACAAGATACGCAGTATTTT. The entire variable domain, with the rest obtained from reference TRBV5-1 and TRBJ2-3, is as follows: KAGVTQTPRYLIKTRGQQVTLSCSPISGHRSVSWYQQTPGQGLQFLFEYFSETQRNKGNFPGRFSGRQFSNSRSEMNVSTLELGDSALYLCASSLATGQGQDTQYFGPGTRLTVL.